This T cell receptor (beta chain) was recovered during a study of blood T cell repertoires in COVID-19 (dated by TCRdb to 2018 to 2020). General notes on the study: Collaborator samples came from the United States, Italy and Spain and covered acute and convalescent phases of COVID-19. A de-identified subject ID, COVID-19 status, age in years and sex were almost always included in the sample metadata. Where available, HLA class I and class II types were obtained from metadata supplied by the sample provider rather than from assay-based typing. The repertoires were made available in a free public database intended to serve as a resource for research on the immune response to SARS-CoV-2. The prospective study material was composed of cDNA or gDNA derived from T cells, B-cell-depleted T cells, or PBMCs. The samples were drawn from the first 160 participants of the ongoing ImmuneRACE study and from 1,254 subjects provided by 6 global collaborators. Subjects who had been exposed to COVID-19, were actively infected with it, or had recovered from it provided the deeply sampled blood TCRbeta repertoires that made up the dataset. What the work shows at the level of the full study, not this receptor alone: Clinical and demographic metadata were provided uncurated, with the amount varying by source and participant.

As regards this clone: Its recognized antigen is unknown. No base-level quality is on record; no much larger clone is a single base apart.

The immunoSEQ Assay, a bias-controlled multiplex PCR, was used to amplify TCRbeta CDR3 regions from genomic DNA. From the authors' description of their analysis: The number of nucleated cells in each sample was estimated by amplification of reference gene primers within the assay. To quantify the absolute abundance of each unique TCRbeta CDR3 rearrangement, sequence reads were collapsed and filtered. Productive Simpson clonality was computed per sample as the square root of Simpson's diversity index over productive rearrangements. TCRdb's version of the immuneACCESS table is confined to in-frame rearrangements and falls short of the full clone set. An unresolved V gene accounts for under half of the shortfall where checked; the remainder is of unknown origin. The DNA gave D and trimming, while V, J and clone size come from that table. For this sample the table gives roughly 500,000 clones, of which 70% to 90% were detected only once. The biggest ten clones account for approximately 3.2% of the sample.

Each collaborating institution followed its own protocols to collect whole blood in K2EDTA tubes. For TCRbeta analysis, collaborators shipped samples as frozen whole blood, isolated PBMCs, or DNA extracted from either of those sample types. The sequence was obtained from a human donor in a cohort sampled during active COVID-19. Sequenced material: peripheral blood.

CDR3 protein: CASSSPREGYTF. The sequenced DNA is TGTGCCAGCAGTTCCCCACGGGAGGGCTACACCTTC. The chain was built from TRBV28 and TRBJ1-2; the D gene cannot be resolved reliably. The junction shows trimming of 4 bases on V and 8 bases on J, plus 11 bases between the germline ends. The CDR3 covers 12 residues, taking in both the cysteine and the phenylalanine. The CDR3 DNA has 36 bases and is translated from base 1. Looking up the germline V gene yields CDR1 MDHEN and CDR2 SYDVKM.